This T cell receptor beta chain came from a study of T-cell memory formation after mild COVID-19. Background on the study: Largely, TCR clusters stayed within a single donor. Points from the study as a whole: The appearance of some responding clones in pre-infection memory suggested that cross-reactive memory joined.

One entry per CDR3 protein results from TCRdb running MiXCR on the 5' RACE reads. The sample lists more than 250,000 distinct CDR3 sequences; 15% to 20% were seen once. In regard to this clonotype: Its antigen is unknown.

CDR3 length equals 16 residues. Germline CDR1 and CDR2: SGHRS and YFSETQ. The V end lost 0 bases, the J end lost 7 bases, and 14 bases lay between the germline ends. The receptor's source is a man younger than 35 who had mild COVID-19 (a few samples of this study predate the infection). Cell type and time point are not known. Sequenced input: PBMCs or a T cell subset sorted from them (not recorded which). The gene calls are TRBV5-1 and TRBJ1-6; no clear D gene. The CDR3 DNA is TGCGCCAGCAGCTTGGGTTGGGGTGAATCAAATTCACCCCTCCACTTT. Its translation is CASSLGWGESNSPLHF.